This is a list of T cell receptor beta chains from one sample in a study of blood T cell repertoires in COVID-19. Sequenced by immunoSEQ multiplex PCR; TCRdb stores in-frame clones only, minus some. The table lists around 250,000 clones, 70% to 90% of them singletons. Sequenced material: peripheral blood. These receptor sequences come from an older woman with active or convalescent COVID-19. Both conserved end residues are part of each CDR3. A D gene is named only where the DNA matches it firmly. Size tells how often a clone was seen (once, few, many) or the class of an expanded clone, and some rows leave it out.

cdr3_nt: TGTGCCAGCAGCCAAGGGTTGCGGGCAGAGCAGTACTTC
cdr3_aa: CASSQGLRAEQYF
d_call: NA
v_call: TRBV3-1/TRBV3-2
j_call: TRBJ2-7
clone_size: NA

cdr3_nt: TGTGCCAGCAGCTCGCCACGTCAAGGGGGCACCTCCTACAATGAGCAGTTCTTC
cdr3_aa: CASSSPRQGGTSYNEQFF
d_call: TRBD1
v_call: TRBV7-6
j_call: TRBJ2-1
clone_size: NA

cdr3_nt: TGTGCCAGCAGTTTCATGAACACTGAAGCTTTCTTT
cdr3_aa: CASSFMNTEAFF
d_call: NA
v_call: TRBV12-3/TRBV12-4
j_call: TRBJ1-1
clone_size: NA

cdr3_nt: TGTGCCAGCTCAGCGGACAGGGTAGCAGATACGCAGTATTTT
cdr3_aa: CASSADRVADTQYF
d_call: TRBD1
v_call: TRBV7-9
j_call: TRBJ2-3
clone_size: NA

cdr3_nt: TGTGCCAGCAGCCCAGGGGGTTCAGAGACCCAGTACTTC
cdr3_aa: CASSPGGSETQYF
d_call: TRBD1
v_call: TRBV11-3
j_call: TRBJ2-5
clone_size: NA

cdr3_nt: TGTGCCAGCAGCTCCAGGGGTATAGTCAGGTATGGCTACACCTTC
cdr3_aa: CASSSRGIVRYGYTF
d_call: NA
v_call: TRBV5-6
j_call: TRBJ1-2
clone_size: NA

cdr3_nt: TGCGCCAGCAGCACGGGACAGAGCACAGATACGCAGTATTTT
cdr3_aa: CASSTGQSTDTQYF
d_call: TRBD1
v_call: TRBV5-1
j_call: TRBJ2-3
clone_size: NA

cdr3_nt: TGTGCCAGCAGTGATCTGACAGGGTTTAATTCACCCCTCCACTTT
cdr3_aa: CASSDLTGFNSPLHF
d_call: TRBD1
v_call: TRBV25-1
j_call: TRBJ1-6
clone_size: once

cdr3_nt: TGTGCCAGCAGTTTGAGAAGAGTGGCTGAAGCTTTCTTT
cdr3_aa: CASSLRRVAEAFF
d_call: NA
v_call: TRBV12-3/TRBV12-4
j_call: TRBJ1-1
clone_size: few

cdr3_nt: TGTGCCAGCAGTGAGTTTACACGCCGGGAAGGGACCCAGTACTTC
cdr3_aa: CASSEFTRREGTQYF
d_call: NA
v_call: TRBV6-1
j_call: TRBJ2-5
clone_size: NA

cdr3_nt: TGCGCCAGCAGCTTCCGGGACTATCATCAGGGGACCCAGTACTTC
cdr3_aa: CASSFRDYHQGTQYF
d_call: TRBD2
v_call: TRBV5-1
j_call: TRBJ2-5
clone_size: NA

cdr3_nt: TGTGCCAGCAGCTTAGCCGGGACAAACACTGAAGCTTTCTTT
cdr3_aa: CASSLAGTNTEAFF
d_call: NA
v_call: TRBV7-9
j_call: TRBJ1-1
clone_size: NA

cdr3_nt: TGTGCCAGCAGCTTTACAGAACATCAAGAGACCCAGTACTTC
cdr3_aa: CASSFTEHQETQYF
d_call: NA
v_call: TRBV5-6
j_call: TRBJ2-5
clone_size: NA

cdr3_nt: TGTGCCAGCAGCCTCGGTCCGCTAGCAATCGGTGAGCAGTTCTTC
cdr3_aa: CASSLGPLAIGEQFF
d_call: NA
v_call: TRBV11-3
j_call: TRBJ2-1
clone_size: few

cdr3_nt: TGTGCCAGCAGTGAAGCGCCAGGCGGGGGCGACTACAATGAGCAGTTCTTC
cdr3_aa: CASSEAPGGGDYNEQFF
d_call: NA
v_call: TRBV2
j_call: TRBJ2-1
clone_size: NA